The 8 T cell receptor beta chains reported below all come from one sample, sequenced in a study of human T cells and chemical hapten exposure. MiXCR, applied by TCRdb to the RACE reads, yields one record per CDR3 protein. The sample holds approximately 160,000 distinct CDR3 sequences, about 30% seen once. Time point noted: patch test 3, about 24 weeks after DPC sensitization. Treatment of the sample: therapeutic diphenylcyclopropenone sensitization with weekly scalp DPC. The material sequenced was whole blood, taken in connection with sensitization to the hapten diphenylcyclopropenone (DPC). Receptors were obtained from a woman aged 18-29 years with alopecia areata. Some clones in this sample may be carry-over from other donors' samples.

This clonotype has a handful of counts. This rearrangement joins TRBV29-1 to TRBJ1-2; a weak D match, TRBD1 (5 bases). This CDR3 has 14 residues. Germline CDR1 SQVTM, CDR2 ANQGSEA. Between the trimmed V and J ends, which lost 3 bases and 5 bases, there was a span of 16 bases. This CDR3 is CSVDLSTDDYGYTF. Written as DNA, the CDR3 is TGCAGCGTTGACCTCTCGACAGACGATTATGGCTACACCTTC.

The CDR3 sequence: CSVDGRPTYNEQFF. The CDR3 DNA reads TGCAGCGTTGACGGCAGACCTACCTACAATGAGCAGTTCTTC. The chain recombines TRBV29-1 with TRBJ2-1; D is unresolved. V was trimmed by 3 bases and J by 2 bases, leaving 11 bases between them. Per germline, CDR1 SQVTM and CDR2 ANQGSEA. This CDR3 contains 14 residues.

The rearrangement links TRBV5-1 to TRBJ2-3, with TRBD1 identical over 7 bases. V gave up 0 bases and J gave up 2 bases; unmatched junction bases: 6. The CDR3 is 16 amino acids. Germline V gene lookup returns CDR1 SGHRS and CDR2 YFSETQ. The CDR3 coding sequence is TGCGCCAGCAGCTTGGTTCTACAGGGGTTCACAGATACGCAGTATTTT. Translating it yields CASSLVLQGFTDTQYF.

J is TRBJ2-4 and V is TRBV2; D tentatively reads TRBD1 or TRBD2 (5 bases each). Germline CDR1 SNHLY, CDR2 FYNNEI. This CDR3 is built from 17 residues. The V end lost 7 bases, the J end lost 0 bases, and 19 bases lay between the germline ends. The CDR3 DNA sequence: TGTGCCAGCATTCAAGGCCGGGGCCTACTAGCCAAAAACATTCAGTACTTC. It encodes CASIQGRGLLAKNIQYF.

The chain couples TRBV5-1 to TRBJ1-1, with 7 bases that match TRBD1. After removal of 4 bases from V and 4 bases from J, the junction contained 10 bases not matched to a gene. The CDR3 consists of 15 residues. Germline-derived CDR1 and CDR2 are SGHRS and YFSETQ. The CDR3 bases are TGCGCCAGCAGCCTCTCGAGACAGGGCGGCACTGAAGCTTTCTTT. Residues: CASSLSRQGGTEAFF.

This clonotype was found a few times. The V and J genes are TRBV4-1 and TRBJ2-3, with TRBD1 as a possible D gene (6 bases). The V end lost 6 bases, the J end lost 3 bases, and 19 bases lay between the germline ends. Germline V lookup: CDR1 MGHRA, CDR2 YSYEKL. The CDR3 spans 16 residues. CDR3 loop: CASRATGTRKTDTQYF. CDR3 in DNA: TGCGCCAGCAGGGCTACCGGGACAAGGAAAACAGATACGCAGTATTTT.

V usage is TRBV20-1 and J usage is TRBJ2-1; perhaps TRBD2 as D (5 bases). The ends were cut back, 6 bases at V and 0 bases at J, with 12 bases in the middle. This CDR3 has 14 residues. Germline-derived CDR1 and CDR2 are DFQATT and SNEGSKA (reference sequence). The DNA of the CDR3 is TGCAGTGCGCGGGCCCTAAGCTCCTACAATGAGCAGTTCTTC. Translating gives CSARALSSYNEQFF.

In this sample, this clonotype turned up a few times. This chain joins TRBV29-1 and TRBJ1-2; D is undetermined. Germline CDR1 SQVTM, CDR2 ANQGSEA. CDR3 length: 12 residues. Trimming left V 4 bases short and J 6 bases short, with 12 bases between. The CDR3 sequence: CSVGWREDGYTF. In nucleotides, the CDR3 is TGCAGCGTTGGTTGGAGGGAGGATGGCTACACCTTC.